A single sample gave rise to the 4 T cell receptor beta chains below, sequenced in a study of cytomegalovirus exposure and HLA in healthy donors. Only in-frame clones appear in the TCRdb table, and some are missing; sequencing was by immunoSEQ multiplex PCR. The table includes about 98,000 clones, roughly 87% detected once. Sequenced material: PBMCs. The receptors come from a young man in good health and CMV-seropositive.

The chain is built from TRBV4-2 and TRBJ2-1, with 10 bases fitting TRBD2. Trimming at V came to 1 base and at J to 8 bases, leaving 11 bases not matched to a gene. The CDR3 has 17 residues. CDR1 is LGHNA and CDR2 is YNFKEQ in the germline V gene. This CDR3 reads CASSQGSWLAGVHEQFF. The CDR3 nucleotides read TGTGCCAGCAGCCAAGGATCGTGGCTAGCGGGAGTCCATGAGCAGTTCTTC.

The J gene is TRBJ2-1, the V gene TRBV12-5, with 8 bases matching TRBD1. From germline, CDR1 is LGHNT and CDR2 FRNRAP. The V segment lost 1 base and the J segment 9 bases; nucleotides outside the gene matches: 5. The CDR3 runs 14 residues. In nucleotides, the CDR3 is TGTGCTAGTGGTTTGGGGACAGGGTCTACTGAGCAGTTCTTC. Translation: CASGLGTGSTEQFF. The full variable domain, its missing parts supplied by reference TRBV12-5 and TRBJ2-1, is DARVTQTPRHKVTEMGQEVTMRCQPILGHNTVFWYRQTMMQGLELLAYFRNRAPLDDSGMPKDRFSAEMPDATLATLKIQPSEPRDSAVYFCASGLGTGSTEQFFGPGTRLTVL.

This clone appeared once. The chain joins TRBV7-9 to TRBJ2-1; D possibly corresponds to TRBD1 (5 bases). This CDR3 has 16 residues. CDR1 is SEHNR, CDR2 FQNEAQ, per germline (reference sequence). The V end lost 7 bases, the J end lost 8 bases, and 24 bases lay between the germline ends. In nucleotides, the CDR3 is TGTGCCAGCAACCAGTTGGGGCTAGGCGCCCACGATGAGCAGTTCTTC. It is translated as CASNQLGLGAHDEQFF.

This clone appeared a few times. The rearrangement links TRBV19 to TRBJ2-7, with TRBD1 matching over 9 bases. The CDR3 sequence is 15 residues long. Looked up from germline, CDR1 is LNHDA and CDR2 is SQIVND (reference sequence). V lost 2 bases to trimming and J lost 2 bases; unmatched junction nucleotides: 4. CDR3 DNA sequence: TGTGCCAGTAGTATATTCGGGACAGGGACCTACGAGCAGTACTTC. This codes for CASSIFGTGTYEQYF.